The rows below give T cell receptor beta chains drawn from one sample of a study of T cell repertoires in cytomegalovirus infection. Their specific antigens are unknown. MiXCR was run by TCRdb on the reads, yielding one entry per CDR3 protein. The sample holds about half a million distinct CDR3 sequences, about 42% seen once. The source material was cultured PBMCs, sampled from culture after CMV antigen stimulation. The receptors stem from a human donor in good health (CMV status not recorded). Some clones in this sample may be carry-over from other donors' samples. Each CDR3 is given with its conserved first and last residue. The order of the fields is clone size, V gene, J gene, D gene, CDR3 protein, CDR3 DNA. A D gene is named only where the DNA matches it firmly. Clone size is not always given. Where it is, it says once, few, many or a class for expanded clones.

few,TRBV7-2,TRBJ2-7,TRBD1,CASSPQGQIYEQYF,TGTGCCAGCAGCCCCCAGGGACAGATCTACGAGCAGTACTTC
NA,TRBV11-2,TRBJ1-2,NA,CASKGIPGGRRSGGYTF,TGTGCCAGCAAGGGGATACCTGGGGGGCGTAGGTCGGGAGGCTACACCTTC
few,TRBV7-6,TRBJ2-2,NA,CASSFRWSGELFF,TGTGCCAGCAGCTTTAGGTGGTCCGGGGAGCTGTTTTTT
few,TRBV7-8,TRBJ1-3,NA,CASSPWNLGVSGNTIYF,TGTGCCAGCAGTCCGTGGAACCTGGGGGTCTCTGGAAACACCATATATTTT
few,TRBV7-6,TRBJ2-1,NA,CASSLIANRNEQFF,TGTGCCAGCAGCTTAATTGCGAATCGCAATGAGCAGTTCTTC
many,TRBV7-2,TRBJ1-5,NA,CASSLFIAQPQHF,TGTGCCAGCAGCCTATTCATAGCTCAGCCCCAGCATTTT
NA,TRBV27,TRBJ2-7,TRBD2,CASSFSGSAPREQYF,TGTGCCAGCAGTTTTAGCGGGAGCGCTCCCAGGGAGCAGTACTTC
NA,TRBV7-2,TRBJ2-7,NA,CASSARRDSYEQYF,TGTGCCAGCAGCGCCCGCCGAGACTCCTACGAGCAGTACTTC
NA,TRBV12-3/TRBV12-4,TRBJ1-2,NA,CASTQTTANYGYTF,TGTGCCAGCACCCAGACAACCGCTAACTATGGCTACACCTTC
once,TRBV10-3,TRBJ2-1,TRBD2,CAISESGRHNEQFF,TGTGCCATCAGTGAGAGCGGGAGGCACAATGAGCAGTTCTTC
few,TRBV20-1,TRBJ1-4,TRBD1,CSAGTGHNEKLFF,TGCAGTGCCGGGACAGGCCATAATGAAAAACTGTTTTTT
few,TRBV7-6,TRBJ2-5,TRBD2,CASSLVSSGQETQYF,TGTGCCAGCAGCTTGGTGTCTAGCGGACAAGAGACCCAGTACTTC
NA,TRBV6-6,TRBJ2-1,TRBD1,CASTGTGSYNEQFF,TGTGCCAGCACGGGGACAGGCTCCTACAATGAGCAGTTCTTC
many,TRBV7-6,TRBJ1-4,TRBD1,CASSSGQGTNEKLFF,TGTGCCAGCAGCTCTGGACAGGGCACTAATGAAAAACTGTTTTTT
NA,TRBV4-1,TRBJ1-1,TRBD1,CASTGQGAGTNTEAFF,TGCGCCAGCACCGGACAGGGGGCAGGGACGAACACTGAAGCTTTCTTT
NA,TRBV7-2,TRBJ1-2,NA,CASSFMGYGYTF,TGTGCCAGCAGCTTTATGGGCTATGGCTACACCTTC
NA,TRBV6-1,TRBJ2-3,NA,CASSREQHDTQYF,TGTGCCAGCAGTAGGGAACAGCACGATACGCAGTATTTT
NA,TRBV9,TRBJ2-7,TRBD1,CASSTGTGATYEQYF,TGTGCCAGCAGCACCGGGACAGGGGCGACCTACGAGCAGTACTTC
few,TRBV6-2/TRBV6-3,TRBJ2-5,NA,CASSRWASQETQYF,TGTGCCAGCTCACGATGGGCCAGTCAAGAGACCCAGTACTTC
NA,TRBV20-1,TRBJ1-4,NA,CSARDGGGGYEKLFF,TGCAGTGCTAGAGATGGAGGTGGGGGCTATGAAAAACTGTTTTTT
few,TRBV19,TRBJ1-6,TRBD1,CASSMGRGLAWSPLHF,TGTGCCAGCAGTATGGGCAGGGGGTTGGCCTGGTCACCCCTCCACTTT
few,TRBV6-6,TRBJ2-5,NA,CASSKTETQYF,TGTGCCAGCAGTAAGACAGAGACCCAGTACTTC
few,TRBV19,TRBJ1-6,NA,CASSPGMVQSPLHF,TGTGCCAGTAGCCCAGGGATGGTGCAATCACCCCTCCACTTT
NA,TRBV28,TRBJ2-2,NA,CASSFLGGELFF,TGTGCCAGCAGTTTTTTGGGCGGGGAGCTGTTTTTT
NA,TRBV6-1,TRBJ2-7,TRBD1,CASTWDSLNYEQYF,TGTGCCAGCACATGGGACAGCCTGAACTACGAGCAGTACTTC
NA,TRBV28,TRBJ2-5,TRBD1,CASSQLGQGKYF,TGTGCCAGCAGCCAACTAGGACAGGGAAAGTACTTC
NA,TRBV12-3/TRBV12-4,TRBJ2-3,TRBD2,CASISGLAGGPRVRKYF,TGTGCCAGCATTTCCGGACTAGCGGGAGGCCCCCGGGTACGCAAGTATTTT
many,TRBV7-8,TRBJ2-2,NA,CASSLSTSATNTGELFF,TGTGCCAGCAGCTTAAGCACATCAGCAACGAACACCGGGGAGCTGTTTTTT
few,TRBV19,TRBJ2-4,TRBD2,CASSIPGLARAKNIQYF,TGTGCCAGTAGTATACCCGGACTAGCTAGGGCCAAAAACATTCAGTACTTC
NA,TRBV20-1,TRBJ2-1,TRBD2,CSAGGLAGGLYNEQFF,TGCAGTGCTGGGGGACTAGCGGGAGGATTGTACAATGAGCAGTTCTTC
NA,TRBV12-3/TRBV12-4,TRBJ2-5,TRBD1,CASSDTPGQGARETQYF,TGTGCCAGCAGCGACACGCCGGGACAGGGGGCGAGGGAGACCCAGTACTTC
NA,TRBV6-2/TRBV6-3,TRBJ2-7,NA,CASSWESYEQYF,TGTGCCAGCAGTTGGGAATCTTACGAGCAGTACTTC
NA,TRBV7-9,TRBJ1-1,NA,CASRTAAGTEAFF,TGTGCCAGCCGGACAGCGGCGGGCACTGAAGCTTTCTTT